This T cell receptor beta chain is from a study of blood T cell repertoires in COVID-19. Measured with immunoSEQ multiplex PCR; TCRdb has only the in-frame clones, and not every one. The table records more than 400,000 clones, roughly 87% of them present only once. The CDR3 has 15 amino acids. Unmatched junction bases numbered 11, after V lost 2 bases and J lost 9 bases. CDR1 is SGHRS, CDR2 YFSETQ, per germline. V and J are TRBV5-1 and TRBJ2-1; 7 bases fit TRBD1. The TCR comes from a woman between 18 and 29 years old who had recovered from COVID-19. The sample taken for sequencing was PBMCs or T cells enriched from blood (not recorded which). The CDR3 DNA follows: TGCGCCAGCAGCTTCAGTAACGGACAGGCCGGTGAGCAGTTCTTC. As protein: CASSFSNGQAGEQFF.